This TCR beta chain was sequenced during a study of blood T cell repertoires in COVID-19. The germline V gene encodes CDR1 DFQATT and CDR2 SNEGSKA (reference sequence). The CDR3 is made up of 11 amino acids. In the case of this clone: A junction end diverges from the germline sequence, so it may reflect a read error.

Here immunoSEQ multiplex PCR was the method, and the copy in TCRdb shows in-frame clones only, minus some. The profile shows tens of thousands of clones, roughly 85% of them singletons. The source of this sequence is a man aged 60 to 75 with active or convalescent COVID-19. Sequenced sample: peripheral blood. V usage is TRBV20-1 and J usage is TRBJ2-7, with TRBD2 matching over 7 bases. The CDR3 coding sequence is TGCAGTGCCTTCGGACGGGAGGAGTTCTCCTTC. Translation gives CSAFGREEFSF.